This T cell receptor (beta chain) was captured by sequencing in a study of brain metastases from non-small cell lung cancer. Produced via immunoSEQ multiplex PCR; TCRdb's table is partial and in-frame only. The top ten clones hold less than 9% of a sample with some 2,100 clones, approximately 80% of them seen once. Study results and caveats: Metastases had sparse T cells but largely shared repertoires with primaries. Compared with their matched primary tumors, about 64% of brain metastases showed expanded T-cell clones.

Only one count was recorded for this clone. No antigen is known for it. This CDR3 contains 16 residues. The germline V and J ends were trimmed by 1 base and 6 bases, with 15 bases remaining between them. Germline lookup yields CDR1 MDHEN and CDR2 SYDVKM. The chain links TRBV28 to TRBJ1-4; a possible D gene is TRBD1 (5 bases). Material for sequencing was tissue from a brain metastasis. The sequence came from a donor at least 40 years old with non-small cell lung cancer. CDR3 amino acids: CASSLLLSGVHEKLFF. The CDR3 nucleotides are TGTGCCAGCAGTTTATTATTGTCGGGGGTACATGAAAAACTGTTTTTT.